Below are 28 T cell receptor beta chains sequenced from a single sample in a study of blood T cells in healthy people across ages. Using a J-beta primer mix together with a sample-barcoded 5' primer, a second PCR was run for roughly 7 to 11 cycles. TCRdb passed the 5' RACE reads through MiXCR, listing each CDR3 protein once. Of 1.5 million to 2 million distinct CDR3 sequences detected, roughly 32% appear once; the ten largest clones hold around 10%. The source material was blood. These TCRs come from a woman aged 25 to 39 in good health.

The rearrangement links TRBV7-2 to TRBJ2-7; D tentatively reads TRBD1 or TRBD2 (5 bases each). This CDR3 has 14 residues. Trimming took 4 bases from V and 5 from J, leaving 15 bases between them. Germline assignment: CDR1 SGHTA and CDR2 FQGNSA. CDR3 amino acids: CASSSPGTDHEQYF. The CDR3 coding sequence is TGTGCCAGCAGCTCCCCCGGGACGGACCACGAGCAGTACTTC.

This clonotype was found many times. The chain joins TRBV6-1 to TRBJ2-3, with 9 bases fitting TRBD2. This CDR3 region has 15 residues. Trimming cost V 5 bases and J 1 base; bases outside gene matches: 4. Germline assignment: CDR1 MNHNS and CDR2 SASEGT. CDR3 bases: TGTGCCAGCAGTCTCCGGACTAGCGGCACAGATACGCAGTATTTT. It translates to CASSLRTSGTDTQYF.

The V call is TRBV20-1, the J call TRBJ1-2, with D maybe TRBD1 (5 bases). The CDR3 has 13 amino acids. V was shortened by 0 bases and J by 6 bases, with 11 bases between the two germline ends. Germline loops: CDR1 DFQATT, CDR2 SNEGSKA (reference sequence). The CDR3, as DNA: TGCAGTGCTAGAGATTACGGGGCGGATGGCTACACCTTC. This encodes CSARDYGADGYTF.

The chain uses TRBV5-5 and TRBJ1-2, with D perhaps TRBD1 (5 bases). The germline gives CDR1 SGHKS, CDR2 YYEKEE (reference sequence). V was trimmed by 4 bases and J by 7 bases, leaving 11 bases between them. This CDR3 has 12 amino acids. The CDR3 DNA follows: TGTGCCAGCAGCACCAGGACAAGTGGCTACACCTTC. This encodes CASSTRTSGYTF.

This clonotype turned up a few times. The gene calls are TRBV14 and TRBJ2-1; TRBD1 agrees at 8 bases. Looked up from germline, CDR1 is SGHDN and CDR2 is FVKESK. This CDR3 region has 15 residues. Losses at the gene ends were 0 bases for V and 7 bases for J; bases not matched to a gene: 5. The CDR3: CASSQDLRGQNEQFF. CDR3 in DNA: TGTGCCAGCAGCCAAGATCTCAGGGGGCAAAATGAGCAGTTCTTC.

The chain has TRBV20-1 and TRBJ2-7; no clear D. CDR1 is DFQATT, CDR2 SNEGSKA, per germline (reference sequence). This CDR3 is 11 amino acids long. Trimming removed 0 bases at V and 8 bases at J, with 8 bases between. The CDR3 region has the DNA TGCAGTGCTAGAGACCCACCAAAGCAGTACTTC. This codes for CSARDPPKQYF.

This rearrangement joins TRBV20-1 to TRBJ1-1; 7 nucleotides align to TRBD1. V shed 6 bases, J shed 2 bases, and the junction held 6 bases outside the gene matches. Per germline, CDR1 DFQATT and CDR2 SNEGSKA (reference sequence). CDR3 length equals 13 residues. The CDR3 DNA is TGCAGTGCCCCGGGACAGAAAAACACTGAAGCTTTCTTT. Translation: CSAPGQKNTEAFF.

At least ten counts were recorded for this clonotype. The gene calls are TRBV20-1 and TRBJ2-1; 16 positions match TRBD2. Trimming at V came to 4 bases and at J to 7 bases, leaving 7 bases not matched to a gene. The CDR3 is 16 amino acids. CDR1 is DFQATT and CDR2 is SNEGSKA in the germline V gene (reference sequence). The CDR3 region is CSAITPGLAGGNEQFF. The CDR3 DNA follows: TGCAGTGCTATAACTCCGGGACTAGCGGGAGGGAATGAGCAGTTCTTC.

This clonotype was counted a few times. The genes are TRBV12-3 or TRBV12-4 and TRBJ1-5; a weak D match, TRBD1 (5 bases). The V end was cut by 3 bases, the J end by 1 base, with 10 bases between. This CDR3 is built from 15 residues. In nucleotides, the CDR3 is TGTGCCAGCAGTTTTGGGGGGAAAAGCAATCAGCCCCAGCATTTT. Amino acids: CASSFGGKSNQPQHF.

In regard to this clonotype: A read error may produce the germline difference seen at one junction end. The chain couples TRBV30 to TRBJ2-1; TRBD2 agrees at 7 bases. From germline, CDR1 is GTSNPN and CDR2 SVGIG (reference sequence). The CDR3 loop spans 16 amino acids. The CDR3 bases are TGCGCCTGGTTGGGAGGGTCGGCTTCCTCCTACAATGAGCAGTTCTTC. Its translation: CAWLGGSASSYNEQFF. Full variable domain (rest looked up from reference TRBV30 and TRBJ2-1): SQTIHQWPATLVQPVGSPLSLECTVEGTSNPNLYWYRQAAGRGLQLLFYSVGIGQISSEVPQNLSASRPQDRQFILSSKKLLLSDSGFYLCAWLGGSASSYNEQFFGPGTRLTVL.

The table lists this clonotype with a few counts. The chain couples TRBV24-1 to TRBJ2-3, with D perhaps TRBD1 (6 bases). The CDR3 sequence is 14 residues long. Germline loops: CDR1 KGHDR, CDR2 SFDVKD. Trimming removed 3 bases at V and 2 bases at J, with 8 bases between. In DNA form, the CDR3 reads TGTGCCACCAGTGATAGGACAGTCACAGATACGCAGTATTTT. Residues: CATSDRTVTDTQYF.

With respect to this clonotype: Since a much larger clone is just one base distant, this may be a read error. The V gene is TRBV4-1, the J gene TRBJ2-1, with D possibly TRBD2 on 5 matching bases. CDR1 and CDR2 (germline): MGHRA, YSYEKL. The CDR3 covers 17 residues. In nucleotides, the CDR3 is TGCGCCAGCAGCCAAGACCTAGCTGTGGCCCACGCCAATGAGCGGTTCTTC. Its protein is CASSQDLAVAHANERFF.

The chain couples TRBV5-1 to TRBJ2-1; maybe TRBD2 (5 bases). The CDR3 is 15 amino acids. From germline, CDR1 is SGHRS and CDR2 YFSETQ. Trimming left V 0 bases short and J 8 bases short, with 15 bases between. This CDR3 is CASSLGFGSADEQFF. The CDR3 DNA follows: TGCGCCAGCAGCTTGGGGTTTGGTAGCGCCGATGAGCAGTTCTTC.

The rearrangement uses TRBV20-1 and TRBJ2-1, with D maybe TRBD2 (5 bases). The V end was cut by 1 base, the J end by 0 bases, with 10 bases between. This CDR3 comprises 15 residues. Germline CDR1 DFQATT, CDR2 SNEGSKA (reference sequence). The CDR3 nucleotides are TGCAGTGCTAGAGTCCCGGGGAGCTCCTACAATGAGCAGTTCTTC. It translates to CSARVPGSSYNEQFF.

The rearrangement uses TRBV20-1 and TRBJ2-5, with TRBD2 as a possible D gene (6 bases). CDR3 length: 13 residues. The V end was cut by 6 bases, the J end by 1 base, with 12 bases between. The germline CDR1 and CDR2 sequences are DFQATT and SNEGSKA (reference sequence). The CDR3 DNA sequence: TGCAGTGCACCCCGGGGGATCCAAGAGACCCAGTACTTC. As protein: CSAPRGIQETQYF.

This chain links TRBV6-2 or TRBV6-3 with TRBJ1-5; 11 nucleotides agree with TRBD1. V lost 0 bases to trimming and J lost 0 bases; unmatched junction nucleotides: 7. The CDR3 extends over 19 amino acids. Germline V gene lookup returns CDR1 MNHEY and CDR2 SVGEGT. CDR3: CASSYSRDRGTYSNQPQHF. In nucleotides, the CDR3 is TGTGCCAGCAGTTACTCGAGGGACAGGGGGACCTATAGCAATCAGCCCCAGCATTTT.

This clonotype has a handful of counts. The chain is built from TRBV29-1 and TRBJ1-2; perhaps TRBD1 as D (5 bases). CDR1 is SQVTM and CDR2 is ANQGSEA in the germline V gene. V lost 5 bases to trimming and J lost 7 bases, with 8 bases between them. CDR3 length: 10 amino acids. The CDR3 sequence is CSVFDSGYTF. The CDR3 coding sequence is TGCAGCGTTTTCGACAGTGGCTACACCTTC.

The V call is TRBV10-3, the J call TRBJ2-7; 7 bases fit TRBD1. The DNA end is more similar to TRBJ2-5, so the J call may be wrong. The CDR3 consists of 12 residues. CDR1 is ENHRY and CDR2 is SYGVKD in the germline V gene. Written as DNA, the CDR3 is TGTGCCATCAGTGCACAGGGGAGGACCCAGTACTTC. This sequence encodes CAISAQGRTQYF.

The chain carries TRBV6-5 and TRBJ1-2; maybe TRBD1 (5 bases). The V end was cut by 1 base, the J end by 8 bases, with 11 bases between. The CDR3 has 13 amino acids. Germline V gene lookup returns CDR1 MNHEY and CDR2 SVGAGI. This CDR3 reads CASSYLQGYGYTF. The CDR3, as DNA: TGTGCCAGCAGTTACTTGCAGGGATACGGCTACACCTTC.

The CDR3 reads CASSGGTGSGRGVYNEQFF. The CDR3 DNA is TGTGCCAGCAGTGGGGGGACAGGGAGCGGGAGGGGAGTCTACAATGAGCAGTTCTTC. The V and J genes are TRBV12-3 or TRBV12-4 and TRBJ2-1, with D possibly matching TRBD2 (10 bases). CDR3 size: 19 residues. V shed 5 bases and J shed 3 bases, with 26 bases lying between them.

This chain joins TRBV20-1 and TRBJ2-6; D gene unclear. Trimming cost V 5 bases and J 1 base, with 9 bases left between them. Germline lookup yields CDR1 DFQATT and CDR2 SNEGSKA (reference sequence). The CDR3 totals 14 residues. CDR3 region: CSARRDSGANVLTF. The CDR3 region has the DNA TGCAGTGCTCGAAGGGATTCTGGGGCCAACGTCCTGACTTTC.

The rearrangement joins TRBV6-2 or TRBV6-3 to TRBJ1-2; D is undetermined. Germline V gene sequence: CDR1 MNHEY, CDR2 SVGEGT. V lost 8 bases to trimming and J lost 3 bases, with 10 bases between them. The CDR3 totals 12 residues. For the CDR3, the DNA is TGTGCCAGCGTGAGCCCTTACTATGGCTACACCTTC. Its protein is CASVSPYYGYTF.

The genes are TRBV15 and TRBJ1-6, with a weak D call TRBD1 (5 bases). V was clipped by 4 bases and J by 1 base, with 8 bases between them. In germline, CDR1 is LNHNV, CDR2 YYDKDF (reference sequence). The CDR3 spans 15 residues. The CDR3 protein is CATSTGVSYNSPLHF. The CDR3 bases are TGTGCCACCAGCACGGGGGTGTCCTATAATTCACCCCTCCACTTT.

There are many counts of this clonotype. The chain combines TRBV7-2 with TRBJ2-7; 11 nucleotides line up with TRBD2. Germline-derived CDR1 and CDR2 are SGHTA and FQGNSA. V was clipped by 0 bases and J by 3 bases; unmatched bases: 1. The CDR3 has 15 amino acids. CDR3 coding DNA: TGTGCCAGCAGCTTAGCGGGACTAGCGGTCTACGAGCAGTACTTC. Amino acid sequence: CASSLAGLAVYEQYF. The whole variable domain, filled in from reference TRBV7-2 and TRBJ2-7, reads GAGVSQSPSNKVTEKGKDVELRCDPISGHTALYWYRQSLGQGLEFLIYFQGNSAPDKSGLPSDRFSAERTGGSVSTLTIQRTQQEDSAVYLCASSLAGLAVYEQYFGPGTRLTVT.

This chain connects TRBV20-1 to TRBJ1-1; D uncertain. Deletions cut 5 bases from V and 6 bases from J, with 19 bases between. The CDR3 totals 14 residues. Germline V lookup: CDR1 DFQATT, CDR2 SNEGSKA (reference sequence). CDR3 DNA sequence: TGCAGTGCTTTTCGTCGGGGAGTTCTGTCTGAAGCTTTCTTT. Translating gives CSAFRRGVLSEAFF.

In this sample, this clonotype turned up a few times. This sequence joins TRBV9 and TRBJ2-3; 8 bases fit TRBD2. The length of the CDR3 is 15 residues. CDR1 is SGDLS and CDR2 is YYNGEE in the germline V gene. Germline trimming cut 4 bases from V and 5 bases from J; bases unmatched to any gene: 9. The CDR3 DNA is TGTGCCAGCAGCTCCCCAGGACTAGCAGTAGATACGCAGTATTTT. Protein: CASSSPGLAVDTQYF.

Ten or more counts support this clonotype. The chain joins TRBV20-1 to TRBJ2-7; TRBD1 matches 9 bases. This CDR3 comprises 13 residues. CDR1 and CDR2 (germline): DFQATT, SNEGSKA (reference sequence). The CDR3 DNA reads TGCAGCGCCAGGGGGACAGGGTCCTACGAGCAGTACTTC. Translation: CSARGTGSYEQYF.

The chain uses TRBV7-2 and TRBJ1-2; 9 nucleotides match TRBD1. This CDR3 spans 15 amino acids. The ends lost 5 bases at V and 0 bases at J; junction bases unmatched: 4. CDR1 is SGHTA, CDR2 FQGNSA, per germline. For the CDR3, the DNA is TGTGCCAGCAGCGTCAGACAGGGGGCTAACTATGGCTACACCTTC. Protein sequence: CASSVRQGANYGYTF.